The clone carrying this T cell receptor (beta chain) has just one count. The CDR3 sequence is 14 residues long. Trimming removed 6 bases at V and 1 base at J, with 11 bases between. Germline CDR1 is WNHNN and CDR2 is SYGVQD (reference sequence). Assay: immunoSEQ multiplex PCR; the TCRdb copy retains only in-frame clones and omits some. Here the sample spans about 78,000 clones, roughly 91% being singletons. This sample was taken from a study of control samples from healthy donors and cancer patients. Material for sequencing was blood. This TCR derives from a woman in her sixties or seventies in good health. The genes are TRBV10-1 and TRBJ2-3, with D perhaps TRBD1 (6 bases). CDR3 nucleotides: TGCGCCAGCAGCGCCGGGACACGCACAGATACGCAGTATTTT. As protein: CASSAGTRTDTQYF.